Below, 14 T cell receptor beta chains from the same sample are listed, as sequenced in a study of T-cell reconstitution after alpha-beta-depleted transplantation in children. Unique molecular identifiers were incorporated when the TCRbeta library was constructed. MiXCR, run by TCRdb on the PCR reads, gives a single entry per CDR3 protein. This table holds around 600,000 distinct CDR3 sequences, 23% found once. The source material was PBMCs, mostly from graft donor cells, sampled 360 days after TCRalphabeta/CD19-depleted stem cell transplant. The receptor source for this set is a boy less than two years old who had a stem cell transplant for acute myeloid leukemia, so the T cells may come from the graft donor.

This clonotype was observed many times. The chain combines TRBV3-1 with TRBJ2-2; the D call may be TRBD1 or TRBD2 (5 bases each). Trimming removed 8 bases from V and 2 bases from J, with 12 bases in between. CDR3 size: 14 residues. Germline lookup yields CDR1 LGHDT and CDR2 YNNKEL (reference sequence). Here the CDR3 DNA reads TGTGCCAGCCATACCGGGACCAACACCGGGGAGCTGTTTTTT. Amino acids: CASHTGTNTGELFF.

The chain links TRBV9 to TRBJ2-1; TRBD2 matches at 9 bases. Germline-derived CDR1 and CDR2 are SGDLS and YYNGEE. Germline trimming cut 2 bases from V and 5 bases from J; bases unmatched to any gene: 2. This CDR3 comprises 14 residues. CDR3 nucleotides: TGTGCCAGCAGCGTTAGCGGGGGAAACAATGAGCAGTTCTTC. This gives the protein CASSVSGGNNEQFF.

The chain carries TRBV7-9 and TRBJ1-1; D perhaps matches TRBD1 (6 bases). The V gene lost 2 bases and the J gene lost 3 bases, with 16 bases spanning the gap. CDR3 length: 16 amino acids. Germline loops: CDR1 SEHNR, CDR2 FQNEAQ (reference sequence). The CDR3 spells CASSLRGGSLYTEAFF. For the CDR3, the DNA is TGTGCCAGCAGCTTAAGAGGGGGGTCCCTTTACACTGAAGCTTTCTTT.

Ten or more counts support this clonotype. The rearrangement uses TRBV28 and TRBJ1-5; D is possibly TRBD1 (6 bases). V lost 3 bases, J lost 2 bases, and 11 bases lay in between. Germline CDR1 MDHEN, CDR2 SYDVKM. The CDR3 length is 15 residues. For the CDR3, the DNA is TGTGCCAGCAGTTTTTGGACAGTCGGCAATCAGCCCCAGCATTTT. Its translation is CASSFWTVGNQPQHF.

This clonotype has only a few counts. The V and J genes are TRBV6-1 and TRBJ2-7; D is possibly TRBD1 (6 bases). CDR1 and CDR2 (germline): MNHNS, SASEGT. V was pared by 4 bases and J by 4 bases, with 11 bases between. The CDR3 consists of 13 residues. In nucleotides, the CDR3 is TGTGCCAGCAGTGGTAAACAGGGTTACGAGCAGTACGTC. The encoded protein is CASSGKQGYEQYV.

This clonotype was observed a handful of times. J is TRBJ1-5 and V is TRBV20-1; weak D call: TRBD1 (5 bases). V lost 4 bases and J 0 bases, leaving 10 bases between the germline ends. This CDR3 is 14 amino acids long. The germline V gene encodes CDR1 DFQATT and CDR2 SNEGSKA (reference sequence). The CDR3 reads CSATRDRSNQPQHF. The CDR3 nucleotides read TGCAGTGCTACCCGGGACCGTAGCAATCAGCCCCAGCATTTT.

This clonotype has just a few counts. The chain is built from TRBV5-1 and TRBJ2-3, with D tentatively TRBD2 (5 bases). The CDR3 is 19 residues long. CDR1 is SGHRS and CDR2 is YFSETQ in the germline V gene. The germline V and J ends were trimmed by 2 bases and 3 bases, with 25 bases remaining between them. The CDR3 sequence: CASSLSGFGVATGTDTQYF. The CDR3 coding sequence is TGCGCCAGCAGCTTATCGGGGTTCGGAGTCGCGACGGGAACAGATACGCAGTATTTT. Full variable domain (remainder filled in from reference TRBV5-1 and TRBJ2-3): KAGVTQTPRYLIKTRGQQVTLSCSPISGHRSVSWYQQTPGQGLQFLFEYFSETQRNKGNFPGRFSGRQFSNSRSEMNVSTLELGDSALYLCASSLSGFGVATGTDTQYFGPGTRLTVL.

In its sample, this clonotype was seen once. The rearrangement uses TRBV21-1 and TRBJ2-7. TRBV21-1 is shown as a pseudogene. CDR3 size: 13 residues. The CDR3 reads CASDGEFFYEQYV. CDR3 DNA: TGTGCCAGCGACGGAGAGTTTTTCTACGAGCAGTACGTC.

In its sample, this clonotype was seen many times. The chain carries TRBV12-3 or TRBV12-4 and TRBJ1-2; D is perhaps TRBD1 (6 bases). This CDR3 has 14 residues. V lost 0 bases, J lost 7 bases, and 12 bases lay in between. CDR3 loop: CASSLARGEPGYTF. The CDR3 region has the DNA TGTGCCAGCAGTTTAGCGAGGGGGGAGCCTGGCTACACCTTC.

The chain carries TRBV12-3 or TRBV12-4 and TRBJ1-2, with 7 bases matching TRBD1. V shed 4 bases and J 7 bases; nucleotides not matched to a gene: 6. The length of the CDR3 is 13 residues. Written as DNA, the CDR3 is TGTGCCAGCAGTTCTGACAGGGACAGTGGCTACACCTTC. Its translation is CASSSDRDSGYTF.

A single count supports this clonotype. The J gene is TRBJ2-2, the V gene TRBV6-1; 11 nucleotides line up with TRBD2. Germline values: CDR1 MNHNS, CDR2 SASEGT. This CDR3 has 14 residues. Written as DNA, the CDR3 is TGTGCAAGCCTGGAGACTAGCGGGGCCGGGGAGCTGTTTTTT. This codes for CASLETSGAGELFF.

On this clonotype itself: The junction does not match germline at one end; this may be a read error. The V call is TRBV6-1, the J call TRBJ2-3; 10 nucleotides line up with TRBD1. CDR3 length: 15 residues. The germline V gene encodes CDR1 MNHNS and CDR2 SASEGT. CDR3 amino acids: CASRSDRGVTDTQCF. CDR3 coding DNA: TGTGCCAGCAGGTCGGACAGGGGGGTCACAGATACGCAGTGTTTT.

The count of this clonotype is one. The gene calls are TRBV15 and TRBJ2-1, with D unresolved. The germline V gene encodes CDR1 LNHNV and CDR2 YYDKDF (reference sequence). V was cut by 0 bases and J by 4 bases, with 1 base left in between. CDR3 length: 12 amino acids. The CDR3: CATSRDYNEQFF. CDR3 nucleotide sequence: TGTGCCACCAGCAGAGATTACAATGAGCAGTTCTTC.

V gene TRBV3-1 combines with J gene TRBJ1-1; D uncertain. CDR1 LGHDT and CDR2 YNNKEL come from the germline V gene (reference sequence). The germline V and J ends were trimmed by 4 bases and 6 bases, with 9 bases remaining between them. This CDR3 comprises 12 residues. This CDR3 is CASSRPGSEAFF. The DNA for the CDR3 is TGTGCCAGCAGCCGCCCCGGGTCTGAAGCTTTCTTT.